One TCR beta chain is described in this entry. Looked up from germline, CDR1 is SEHNR and CDR2 is FQNEAQ (reference sequence). CDR3 length equals 13 residues. V was shortened by 5 bases and J by 5 bases, with 13 bases between the two germline ends. This sample is drawn from a study of CD8 T cells in acute hepatitis C reinfection. The method was immunoSEQ multiplex PCR; TCRdb's version includes in-frame clones alone and lacks a portion of them. Of 30,000 to 40,000 clones in the sample, approximately 87% were seen once. Time point of the sample: naive CD8 control sorted from an acute-time-point sample. The origin of this receptor is a man aged 25-45 years with chronic hepatitis C. The chain is built from TRBV7-9 and TRBJ2-7, with D possibly being TRBD2 (6 bases). The sample was naive CD8+ T cells from PBMCs. CDR3 sequence (DNA): TGTGCCAGCAGCCCGAGCGGGCAGAACGAGCAGTACTTC. Its protein product is CASSPSGQNEQYF. Based on the CDR3 plus reference TRBV7-9 and TRBJ2-7, the full variable domain is DTGVSQNPRHKITKRGQNVTFRCDPISEHNRLYWYRQTLGQGPEFLTYFQNEAQLEKSRLLSDRFSAERPKGSFSTLEIQRTEQGDSAMYLCASSPSGQNEQYFGPGTRLTVT.